The clone carrying this T cell receptor beta chain appeared once. These data originate in a study of Ad26.COV2.S vaccination and SARS-CoV-2 variants. The CDR3 consists of 14 residues. Trimming removed 3 bases from V and 7 bases from J, with 14 bases in between. CDR1 is SGDLS and CDR2 is YYNGEE in the germline V gene. Clones were read by immunoSEQ multiplex PCR, and TCRdb kept only the in-frame ones, dropping some. In the table there are about 350,000 clones, approximately 90% of which are singletons. The source of this sequence is a human donor who had recovered from COVID-19. The sequencing here drew on peripheral blood, taken after recovery from COVID-19. The chain uses TRBV9 and TRBJ2-1, with D unclear. The CDR3 loop is CASSASQGFNEQFF. The DNA of the CDR3 is TGTGCCAGCAGCGCCTCCCAAGGTTTTAATGAGCAGTTCTTC.